The 12 T cell receptor beta chains listed next were all sequenced from one sample in a study of OX40 agonist ivuxolimab in advanced cancers. Produced via immunoSEQ multiplex PCR; TCRdb's table is partial and in-frame only. The sample yields over 65,000 clones, over 70% seen once. Specimen: CD4+ or CD8+ T cells sorted from blood, collected in a trial of the OX40 agonist ivuxolimab. These receptor sequences come from an adult with an advanced solid tumor such as melanoma, head and neck, liver or kidney cancer.

CDR3 residues: CASSLDPAGPYNEQFF. The CDR3 region has the DNA TGCGCCAGCAGCTTGGATCCAGCGGGGCCCTACAATGAGCAGTTCTTC. This rearrangement joins TRBV5-1 to TRBJ2-1; 7 bases agree with TRBD2. Germline trimming cut 0 bases from V and 2 bases from J; bases unmatched to any gene: 5. In germline, CDR1 is SGHRS, CDR2 YFSETQ. The CDR3 totals 16 residues.

The V and J genes are TRBV10-2 and TRBJ2-5, with D perhaps TRBD1 or TRBD2 (6 bases each). V was pared by 3 bases and J by 8 bases, with 13 bases between. The V gene's germline CDR1 is WSHSY and CDR2 SAAADI. The CDR3 is made up of 13 amino acids. CDR3 sequence: CASSDGGPATQYF. The CDR3 DNA follows: TGCGCCAGCAGTGACGGGGGCCCTGCAACCCAGTACTTC.

This sequence joins TRBV10-2 and TRBJ2-7; the D call may be TRBD1 or TRBD2 (5 bases each). Germline V gene sequence: CDR1 WSHSY, CDR2 SAAADI. The CDR3 sequence is 14 residues long. V was trimmed by 6 bases and J by 2 bases, leaving 14 bases between them. Here the CDR3 DNA reads TGCGCCAGCAGCGGCAGGGACGGGACCTACGAGCAGTACGTC. Translated: CASSGRDGTYEQYV.

The CDR3 is CASSSPKRGVYNEQFF. The CDR3, as DNA: TGTGCCAGCAGCTCACCAAAGCGGGGAGTCTACAATGAGCAGTTCTTC. V is TRBV7-2 and J is TRBJ2-1, with 7 bases identical to TRBD2. Germline values: CDR1 SGHTA, CDR2 FQGNSA. The J segment lost 3 bases and the V segment lost 4 bases, leaving 9 bases of the junction unmatched. This CDR3 has 16 amino acids.

The rearrangement uses TRBV18 and TRBJ2-3; 12 nucleotides align to TRBD2. Germline-derived CDR1 and CDR2 are KGHSH and LQKENI. V shed 6 bases and J 6 bases; nucleotides not matched to a gene: 7. CDR3 length equals 15 residues. The DNA for the CDR3 is TGTGCCAGCTCCTTCTCTAGCGGGGGGGCCGATACGCAGTATTTT. It codes for CASSFSSGGADTQYF.

The chain carries TRBV19 and TRBJ1-5; the D is unclear. Germline CDR1 is LNHDA and CDR2 is SQIVND (reference sequence). CDR3 length equals 15 residues. The germline V and J ends were trimmed by 5 bases and 4 bases, with 15 bases remaining between them. In DNA, the CDR3 is TGTGCCAGTAGTCTTCGGTCGCGGGAGAATCAGCCCCAGCATTTT. Protein product: CASSLRSRENQPQHF.

This clone has more than one count but fewer than ten. This chain links TRBV5-1 with TRBJ1-5; D might be TRBD1 (6 bases). Per the germline V gene, CDR1 is SGHRS and CDR2 is YFSETQ. The CDR3 sequence is 15 residues long. The V gene lost 3 bases and the J gene lost 4 bases, with 14 bases spanning the gap. CDR3 residues: CASSSGGQSNQPQHF. The DNA for the CDR3 is TGCGCCAGCAGCTCTGGCGGACAGTCTAATCAGCCCCAGCATTTT.

V and J are TRBV6-1 and TRBJ1-5, with 7 bases identical to TRBD1. From germline, CDR1 is MNHNS and CDR2 SASEGT. CDR3 length: 14 residues. The V and J ends lost 6 bases and 3 bases, in that order; junction bases with no gene match: 5. In nucleotides, the CDR3 is TGTGCCAGCAGGATGGACAGGCCCAATCAGCCCCAGCATTTT. It codes for CASRMDRPNQPQHF.

This clone has more than one count but fewer than ten. An end of the junction does not agree with germline; a read error may underlie this. This chain uses TRBV5-8 with TRBJ2-1; no clear D gene. Germline loops: CDR1 SGHTS, CDR2 YDEGEE. This CDR3 is 12 amino acids long. In DNA form, the CDR3 reads TGTGCCAGCAGCCGCCAAACGAAACCGGCCATCTTC. Translated: CASSRQTKPAIF.

This rearrangement joins TRBV11-3 to TRBJ2-3, with D tentatively TRBD1 or TRBD2 (5 bases each). Germline CDR1 is SGHNT and CDR2 is YENEEA. CDR3 length equals 14 residues. Trimming removed 5 bases at V and 5 bases at J, with 14 bases between. The CDR3 sequence is CASSPGTPLDTQYF. CDR3 in DNA: TGTGCCAGCAGCCCCGGGACCCCCTTAGATACGCAGTATTTT.

The rearrangement joins TRBV10-3 to TRBJ2-5; D gene unclear. The CDR3 consists of 14 residues. The V end lost 10 bases, the J end lost 0 bases, and 15 bases lay between the germline ends. CDR1 is ENHRY and CDR2 is SYGVKD in the germline V gene. CDR3 nucleotide sequence: TGTGCCACCACTGGAGTTTGGGACCAAGAGACCCAGTACTTC. It specifies CATTGVWDQETQYF.

This chain links TRBV10-2 with TRBJ2-5; weak D call: TRBD2 (6 bases). Germline V gives CDR1 WSHSY, CDR2 SAAADI. V lost 7 bases to trimming and J lost 4 bases, with 16 bases between them. The CDR3 extends over 14 amino acids. The CDR3: CASTGVGRGETQYF. The CDR3 DNA is TGCGCCAGCACCGGAGTGGGGCGGGGAGAGACCCAGTACTTC.